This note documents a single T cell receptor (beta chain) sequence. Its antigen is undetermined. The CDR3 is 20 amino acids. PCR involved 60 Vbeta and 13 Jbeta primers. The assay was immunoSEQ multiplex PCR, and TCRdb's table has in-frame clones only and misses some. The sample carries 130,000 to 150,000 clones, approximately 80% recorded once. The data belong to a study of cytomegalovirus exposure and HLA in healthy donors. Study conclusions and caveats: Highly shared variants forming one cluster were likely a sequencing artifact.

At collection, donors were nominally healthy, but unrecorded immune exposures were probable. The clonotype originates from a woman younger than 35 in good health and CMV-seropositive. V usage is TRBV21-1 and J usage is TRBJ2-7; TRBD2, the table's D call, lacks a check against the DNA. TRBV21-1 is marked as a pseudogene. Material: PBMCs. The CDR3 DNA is TGTGCCAGCAGCAAAGCTGAGAGGCAGGAGGCTCCGCTCATCTCCTACGAGCAGTACTTC. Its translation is CASSKAERQEAPLISYEQYF.